The 28 T cell receptor beta chains given below trace back to one sample, sequenced in a study of cytomegalovirus exposure and HLA in healthy donors. Measured with immunoSEQ multiplex PCR; TCRdb has only the in-frame clones, and not every one. The sample records 180,000 or so clones, around nine tenths being singletons. Sequencing used PBMCs. The receptors were sampled from a man aged 25 to 40 in good health and CMV-seropositive.

The chain is built from TRBV19 and TRBJ2-1, with D possibly TRBD2 on 6 matching bases. The germline V gene encodes CDR1 LNHDA and CDR2 SQIVND (reference sequence). Deletions cut 3 bases from V and 8 bases from J, with 14 bases between. The CDR3 sequence is 14 residues long. For the CDR3, the DNA is TGTGCCAGTAGTATCGGGAGTCACCCACATGAGCAGTTCTTC. It yields the protein CASSIGSHPHEQFF.

The gene calls are TRBV6-5 and TRBJ1-2, with D unresolved. Germline V CDR1 and CDR2: MNHEY, SVGAGI. This CDR3 comprises 11 residues. Trimming shortened V by 5 bases and J by 9 bases, and 10 bases separated the two germline ends. CDR3 in amino acids: CASSEQESYTF. CDR3 coding DNA: TGTGCCAGCAGTGAGCAGGAGAGCTACACCTTC.

This sequence joins TRBV15 and TRBJ2-4; D remains unclear. V was shortened by 5 bases and J by 8 bases, with 10 bases between the two germline ends. Germline CDR1 is LNHNV and CDR2 is YYDKDF (reference sequence). The CDR3 runs 12 residues. This CDR3 is CATSLVDDIQYF. The DNA of the CDR3 is TGTGCCACCAGCCTCGTTGACGACATTCAGTACTTC.

The CDR3 loop is CASSWTVRTGRMETQYF. In DNA, the CDR3 is TGTGCCAGCAGCTGGACGGTAAGGACAGGGAGGATGGAGACCCAGTACTTC. The genes are TRBV5-6 and TRBJ2-5; 8 nucleotides match TRBD1. V was pared by 3 bases and J by 5 bases, with 15 bases of the junction left unmatched. Germline lookup yields CDR1 SGHDT and CDR2 YYEEEE. The length of the CDR3 is 17 residues.

This chain links TRBV5-6 with TRBJ1-1; no definite D call. The V and J ends lost 5 bases and 7 bases respectively, with 12 bases between them. The V gene's germline CDR1 is SGHDT and CDR2 YYEEEE. This CDR3 is 12 amino acids long. The CDR3 sequence: CASSLGWSEAFF. The DNA for the CDR3 is TGTGCCAGCAGTTTAGGGTGGAGTGAAGCTTTCTTT.

The chain is built from TRBV19 and TRBJ1-1; D may be TRBD1 (5 bases). The CDR3 is made up of 12 amino acids. Germline CDR1 reads LNHDA; CDR2 reads SQIVND (reference sequence). The V gene lost 6 bases and the J gene lost 5 bases, with 10 bases spanning the gap. The CDR3 DNA follows: TGTGCCAGTAGAGCAGGGTTAACTGAAGCTTTCTTT. It translates to CASRAGLTEAFF.

V is TRBV29-1 and J is TRBJ2-5, with 9 nucleotides matching TRBD1. The CDR3 totals 15 residues. Per germline, CDR1 SQVTM and CDR2 ANQGSEA. V shed 4 bases, J shed 5 bases, and the junction held 11 bases outside the gene matches. Written as DNA, the CDR3 is TGCAGCGTTGGGCGGGACAGGGTATACGGGGAGACCCAGTACTTC. Translating it yields CSVGRDRVYGETQYF.

V usage is TRBV11-2 and J usage is TRBJ2-7, with 10 bases matching TRBD1. Trimming took 3 bases from V and 6 from J; bases not matched to a gene: 8. Germline lookup yields CDR1 SGHAT and CDR2 FQNNGV. The CDR3 loop spans 15 amino acids. CDR3 amino acids: CASSFSTTGGGEQYF. The CDR3 DNA sequence: TGTGCCAGCAGCTTCTCAACGACAGGGGGCGGCGAGCAGTACTTC.

The chain carries TRBV19 and TRBJ1-5; weak D call: TRBD1 (5 bases). From germline, CDR1 is LNHDA and CDR2 SQIVND (reference sequence). Trimming took off 1 base at V and 0 bases at J, with 10 bases between the two ends. The CDR3 has 16 residues. The CDR3 nucleotides are TGTGCCAGTAGTATAGGAAACAGGCGTAGCAATCAGCCCCAGCATTTT. Amino acid sequence: CASSIGNRRSNQPQHF.

This chain joins TRBV7-3 and TRBJ2-2; D may be TRBD1 or TRBD2 (5 bases each). Germline V CDR1 and CDR2: SGHTA, FQGTGA. The CDR3 length is 16 residues. V shed 4 bases and J shed 0 bases, with 12 bases lying between them. This CDR3 is CASSSNPGPNTGELFF. In DNA form, the CDR3 reads TGTGCCAGCAGCTCAAATCCGGGGCCGAACACCGGGGAGCTGTTTTTT.

This chain links TRBV9 with TRBJ2-2; 7 bases align to TRBD2. Germline loops: CDR1 SGDLS, CDR2 YYNGEE. The V segment lost 3 bases and the J segment 0 bases; nucleotides outside the gene matches: 5. The CDR3 spans 16 residues. The CDR3 DNA reads as TGTGCCAGCAGCGAAACTGCGGGAGCGAACACCGGGGAGCTGTTTTTT. Translated: CASSETAGANTGELFF. Together with reference TRBV9 and TRBJ2-2, the CDR3 gives the full variable domain: DSGVTQTPKHLITATGQRVTLRCSPRSGDLSVYWYQQSLDQGLQFLIQYYNGEERAKGNILERFSAQQFPDLHSELNLSSLELGDSALYFCASSETAGANTGELFFGEGSRLTVL.

V gene TRBV9 combines with J gene TRBJ1-1; 10 positions match TRBD1. J gave up 6 bases and V 3 bases, and 11 bases lay outside the gene matches. The germline gives CDR1 SGDLS, CDR2 YYNGEE. There are 16 residues in the CDR3. For the CDR3, the DNA is TGTGCCAGCAGCGCCCCGGGGACAGGGGTAAAGGCTGAAGCTTTCTTT. Amino acids: CASSAPGTGVKAEAFF.

This chain uses TRBV10-3 with TRBJ1-6; a possible D gene is TRBD1 (5 bases). CDR1 and CDR2 (germline): ENHRY, SYGVKD. The CDR3 totals 15 residues. With 3 bases removed from V and 0 bases from J, the gap between germline ends came to 6 bases. Written as DNA, the CDR3 is TGTGCCATCAGTGAAGGGGACTCCTATAATTCACCCCTCCACTTT. Its translation: CAISEGDSYNSPLHF.

As to this clone: This same CDR3 is encoded by further DNA sequences in the sample. CDR3 amino acids: CASSVGGTGGQETQYF. The CDR3, as DNA: TGTGCCAGCAGCGTCGGGGGGACAGGGGGCCAAGAGACCCAGTACTTC. The chain combines TRBV9 with TRBJ2-5, with 11 nucleotides matching TRBD1. Germline V gene sequence: CDR1 SGDLS, CDR2 YYNGEE. The CDR3 is 16 residues long. V was pared by 2 bases and J by 1 base, with 4 bases of the junction left unmatched.

This rearrangement joins TRBV7-9 to TRBJ1-5; weak D call: TRBD1 (6 bases). The CDR3 covers 14 residues. V was trimmed by 5 bases and J by 4 bases, leaving 12 bases between them. The germline gives CDR1 SEHNR, CDR2 FQNEAQ (reference sequence). CDR3 coding DNA: TGTGCCAGCAGCCCCGGACAGCTTAATCAGCCCCAGCATTTT. Protein product: CASSPGQLNQPQHF.

This chain uses TRBV14 with TRBJ2-2; no reliable D call. Germline CDR1 is SGHDN and CDR2 is FVKESK. The CDR3 sequence is 15 residues long. V was cut by 2 bases and J by 5 bases, with 12 bases left in between. Here the CDR3 DNA reads TGTGCCAGCAGCCAACAGATCCTCTGGACCGGGGAGCTGTTTTTT. Translation: CASSQQILWTGELFF.

This chain links TRBV30 with TRBJ2-7; D gene ambiguous. CDR1 is GTSNPN, CDR2 SVGIG, per germline (reference sequence). This CDR3 has 12 amino acids. Trimming left V 3 bases short and J 0 bases short, with 6 bases between. The CDR3 loop reads CAWRWDSYEQYF. CDR3 nucleotide sequence: TGTGCCTGGAGGTGGGACTCCTACGAGCAGTACTTC.

The chain's CDR3 is CATSRGGGHPTDTQYF. The CDR3 DNA reads TGTGCCACCAGCAGGGGTGGGGGGCACCCCACAGATACGCAGTATTTT. The chain links TRBV15 to TRBJ2-3, with D perhaps matching TRBD1 or TRBD2 (6 bases each). CDR1 LNHNV and CDR2 YYDKDF come from the germline V gene (reference sequence). V was clipped by 3 bases and J by 2 bases, with 15 bases between them. The CDR3 has 16 residues.

This clone has just one count. The V call is TRBV6-5, the J call TRBJ1-2; a possible D gene is TRBD1 (6 bases). The V end lost 4 bases, the J end lost 1 base, and 10 bases lay between the germline ends. This CDR3 has 14 residues. CDR1 MNHEY and CDR2 SVGAGI come from the germline V gene. The CDR3 DNA reads as TGTGCCAGCAGTTCCGGGGGCCTTAACTATGGCTACACCTTC. This translates into CASSSGGLNYGYTF.

J is TRBJ1-4 and V is TRBV5-1, with 7 bases identical to TRBD1. V gave up 4 bases and J gave up 7 bases; unmatched junction bases: 13. CDR3 size: 16 residues. The germline CDR1 and CDR2 sequences are SGHRS and YFSETQ. CDR3 region: CASSPPAGRGGEKLFF. The CDR3 DNA sequence: TGCGCCAGCAGCCCCCCCGCGGGCAGGGGGGGTGAAAAACTGTTTTTT.

The chain is built from TRBV5-1 and TRBJ2-7; maybe TRBD1 (5 bases). The ends were cut back, 0 bases at V and 0 bases at J, with 10 bases in the middle. The CDR3 consists of 15 residues. Germline values: CDR1 SGHRS, CDR2 YFSETQ. The CDR3 is CASSLDRPLSYEQYF. The DNA for the CDR3 is TGCGCCAGCAGCTTGGACAGGCCCCTCTCCTACGAGCAGTACTTC.

The gene calls are TRBV29-1 and TRBJ2-2; TRBD2 matches at 11 bases. Germline CDR1 reads SQVTM; CDR2 reads ANQGSEA. After removal of 4 bases from V and 0 bases from J, the junction contained 4 bases not matched to a gene. The CDR3 runs 16 residues. The CDR3 DNA reads TGCAGCGTTGCGGGACTAGCGGCAGCGAACACCGGGGAGCTGTTTTTT. It is translated as CSVAGLAAANTGELFF.

The rearrangement uses TRBV30 and TRBJ1-2; perhaps TRBD1 as D (6 bases). Germline CDR1 GTSNPN, CDR2 SVGIG (reference sequence). CDR3 size: 14 residues. Trimming shortened V by 3 bases and J by 2 bases, and 13 bases separated the two germline ends. As DNA, the CDR3 is TGTGCCTGGAGCCAGGGGTCCGCCAACTATGGCTACACCTTC. Translation: CAWSQGSANYGYTF.

This clone was observed a few times. The chain combines TRBV18 with TRBJ2-7; D is possibly TRBD2 (5 bases). Trimming took off 3 bases at V and 3 bases at J, with 12 bases between the two ends. The CDR3 sequence is 14 residues long. Germline V CDR1 and CDR2: KGHSH, LQKENI. CDR3 sequence (DNA): TGTGCCAGCTCACCGACGGGGTTGGGCTACGAGCAGTACTTC. It yields the protein CASSPTGLGYEQYF.

This clone was observed once. This chain joins TRBV2 and TRBJ1-5, with 9 bases lining up with TRBD1. Per the germline V gene, CDR1 is SNHLY and CDR2 is FYNNEI. Trimming at V came to 6 bases and at J to 2 bases, leaving 5 bases not matched to a gene. The length of the CDR3 is 15 residues. In DNA form, the CDR3 reads TGTGCCAGCAGCGACCGGACAGGGGGCAATCAGCCCCAGCATTTT. Its translation is CASSDRTGGNQPQHF.

The rearrangement links TRBV2 to TRBJ2-7; 7 positions match TRBD2. The CDR3 sequence is 16 residues long. Trimming took 4 bases from V and 0 from J; bases not matched to a gene: 9. Germline CDR1 and CDR2: SNHLY and FYNNEI. CDR3 residues: CASSVSGAGLSYEQYF. Written as DNA, the CDR3 is TGTGCCAGCAGTGTTTCCGGAGCGGGACTCTCCTACGAGCAGTACTTC.

The chain combines TRBV19 with TRBJ1-5, with D possibly TRBD1 on 6 matching bases. Germline-derived CDR1 and CDR2 are LNHDA and SQIVND (reference sequence). The CDR3 loop spans 15 amino acids. The V gene lost 6 bases and the J gene lost 7 bases, with 19 bases spanning the gap. This CDR3 reads CASRVTVGGEQPQHF. The CDR3 bases are TGTGCCAGTAGGGTAACAGTTGGGGGCGAGCAGCCCCAGCATTTT. Full variable domain (remainder filled in from reference TRBV19 and TRBJ1-5): DGGITQSPKYLFRKEGQNVTLSCEQNLNHDAMYWYRQDPGQGLRLIYYSQIVNDFQKGDIAEGYSVSREKKESFPLTVTSAQKNPTAFYLCASRVTVGGEQPQHFGDGTRLSIL.

The V gene is TRBV10-2, the J gene TRBJ2-3, with a tentative D call TRBD2 (7 bases). The CDR3 length is 13 residues. The V end was cut by 5 bases, the J end by 6 bases, with 12 bases between. Germline CDR1 and CDR2: WSHSY and SAAADI. The CDR3: CASSRGARDTQYF. CDR3 nucleotide sequence: TGCGCCAGCAGTCGGGGGGCACGGGATACGCAGTATTTT.